The entry below gives a single T cell receptor beta chain sequence along with its context. This clonotype has just a few counts. The antigen it recognizes is unknown. No quality values exist for individual bases; no much larger clone is one base distant. The library relied on 5' RACE. The data were produced on an Illumina HiSeq 2500. A second PCR of about 7 to 12 cycles was performed with a sample-barcoded 5' primer and a J-beta primer mix. A unique molecular identifier was introduced onto each TCR beta cDNA molecule by a template-switch 5' adaptor carrying 12 random nucleotides. At least 2.5 million CDR3-containing paired-end reads were obtained from each sample. The Mint cDNA synthesis kit, primed by a TRBC-specific oligonucleotide, was used to synthesize first-strand cDNA from all RNA. Following uracil-DNA glycosylase treatment, all cDNA underwent a first 18-cycle PCR with the universal primers M1SS and BC2_uni_R. The authors processed their data as follows. Normalization of each sample was performed by random selection of 1 million high-quality reads, each carrying a distinct molecular identifier. Instead of being binned into consensus sequences, reads with shared molecular identifiers were discarded. CDR3 identification, clonotype clustering and error correction used MiTCR with a Q25 quality threshold and the strictest error-elimination algorithm. Lower-bound total TCR beta diversity was estimated with a nonparametric unseen species model using Euler transformation. TCRdb cleaned the public reads at Q25 with fastp, built clones with MiXCR and kept in-frame beta chains. Under each unique CDR3 protein, matching rows form one entry showing the most common genes and DNA. These V and J calls rely on TCRdb rather than the paper's analysis. The sample contains around 500,000 distinct CDR3 sequences, 25% to 35% of them found a single time. The ten top clones hold approximately 3.3% of the sample.

Systemically healthy Caucasian individuals from Russia, around 39 in total and aged roughly 6 to 100 years, were included as donors. About 10 milliliters of peripheral blood were collected from each donor into EDTA-treated Vacutainer tubes. Ficoll-Paque density-gradient centrifugation was used to isolate PBMCs, with at least 6 million obtained per sample. Trizol reagent was used to extract total RNA from the PBMCs, yielding at least 6 micrograms per sample. For every donor, flow cytometry on a PBMC aliquot measured the percentage of naive CD45RAhigh/CD27high T cells. The sample is drawn from a study of blood T cells in healthy people across ages (dated by TCRdb to about 2015). Looking at the study overall: In model experiments, template switching captured roughly one uniquely barcoded TCR beta cDNA molecule for every two T cells. To track age-related changes in TCR beta repertoire diversity, the study relied on deep sequencing normalized with unique cDNA molecular identifiers. Four age groups were formed from the donors: young (average roughly 16 years), middle-aged (around 40), aged (approximately 60) and long-lived (roughly 81). Using the same blood draw, the study looked at two additional independent replicas of 1 million unique cDNA reads for two donors, one aged 18 to 29 and the other aged 80 or older.

V loses 0 bases of germline sequence and J loses 2 bases, and the interval between the two ends is 10 bases. Including the terminal cysteine and phenylalanine, the CDR3 comprises 15 residues. Only the CDR3 region is kept as DNA, spanning 45 bases read in frame from base 1. For CDR1 and CDR2, the germline V gene lists ENHRY and SYGVKD. Study-wide findings and limitations: Observed TCR beta diversity per million T cells fell roughly linearly with age, and a significant reduction was already apparent by age about 43. Because the CMV infection status of the donors was unknown, age-related changes in expanded clonotypes may potentially have been confounded. Estimates of total diversity based on one million sequenced T cells were regarded as lower bounds and as underestimates. A strong correlation was found between observed TCR beta diversity and the percentage of naive T cells measured by flow cytometry. Compared with the aged group, the long-lived group had more naive CD4+ T cells, fewer expanded clones and increased TCR diversity, a pattern suggesting age selection. Bulk unsorted PBMC profiling prevented conclusive comparison of naive and antigen-experienced compartments.

This sample also appeared in a second study, on T cells of mothers and their children. The second source states: Donors were nine systemically healthy Caucasian individuals: three mothers and their six children. cDNA synthesis consumed the entire amount of extracted RNA, loaded at about 1.6 ug RNA in each 15 ul reaction. In the second PCR, the M1S primer added sample barcodes and 2-4 random nucleotides. More than 8 million TCR beta CDR3 reads were obtained from each mother, and roughly 3 million reads were obtained from each child. Thymic selection shapes the output of TCR recombination in a similar way in related and unrelated pairs, and inherited differences have a minor effect. Normalized repertoire overlap was always slightly but never significantly higher in related than unrelated mother-child pairs. Persistent microchimeric T cell clones were not detected, at a sensitivity of around 95 clones per million clonotypes. Deep NGS was used in the study to compare the TCR beta repertoires of mothers and children and to look for features that separate related mother-child pairs from unrelated individuals. Mothers averaged roughly 40 +/- 4 years of age and children averaged around 10 +/- 4 years. After adapters were ligated using NEBNext reagents, the libraries underwent 100+100 nt paired-end sequencing on an Illumina HiSeq 2000. To prevent cross-contamination, the mother and child libraries were prepared one month apart and sequenced in separate runs. For each donor, between about 500,000 and 2,200,000 distinct TCR beta clonotypes were identified. Naive TCR beta clonotypes were estimated from low-frequency clonotypes matched to each donor's FACS-determined naive share, without sorting.

In this chain, TRBV10-3 is recombined with TRBJ1-2, with no reliable assignment of the D segment. The TCR sequence derives from a boy aged 2 to 10 in good health. The sequenced sample consisted of blood. CDR3 reads: CAISESRRTNYGYTF. DNA sequence: TGTGCCATCAGTGAGTCGAGGCGGACCAACTATGGCTACACCTTC.